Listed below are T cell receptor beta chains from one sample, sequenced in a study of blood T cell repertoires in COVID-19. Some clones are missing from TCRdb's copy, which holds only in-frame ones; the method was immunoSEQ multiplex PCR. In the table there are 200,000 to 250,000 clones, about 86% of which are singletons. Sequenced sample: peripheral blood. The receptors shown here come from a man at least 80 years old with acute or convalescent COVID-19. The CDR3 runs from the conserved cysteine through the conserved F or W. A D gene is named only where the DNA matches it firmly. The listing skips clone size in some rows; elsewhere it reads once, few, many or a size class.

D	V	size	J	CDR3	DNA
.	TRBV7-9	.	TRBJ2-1	CASSQQGAGYNEQFF	TGTGCCAGCAGCCAACAGGGCGCAGGCTACAATGAGCAGTTCTTC
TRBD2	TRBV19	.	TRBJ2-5	CASSIGLAGAETQYF	TGTGCCAGTAGTATCGGCCTAGCGGGAGCGGAGACCCAGTACTTC
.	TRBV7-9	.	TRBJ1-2	CASSSPQGTGWYGYTF	TGTGCCAGCAGCTCCCCCCAGGGCACAGGGTGGTATGGCTACACCTTC
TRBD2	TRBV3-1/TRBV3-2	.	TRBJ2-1	CASSQERAGGTDNEQFF	TGTGCCAGCAGCCAAGAAAGAGCGGGAGGTACAGACAATGAGCAGTTCTTC
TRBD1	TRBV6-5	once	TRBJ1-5	CASSPTGYNQPQHF	TGTGCCAGCAGTCCGACAGGGTACAATCAGCCCCAGCATTTT
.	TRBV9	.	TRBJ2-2	CASSVDTTANTGELFF	TGTGCCAGCAGCGTAGACACTACCGCGAACACCGGGGAGCTGTTTTTT
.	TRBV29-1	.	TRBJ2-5	CSAGQGLETQYF	TGCAGCGCCGGTCAGGGTTTGGAGACCCAGTACTTC
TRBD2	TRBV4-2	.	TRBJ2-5	CASSLTSGGAQETQYF	TGTGCCAGCAGCCTCACTAGCGGGGGGGCTCAAGAGACCCAGTACTTC
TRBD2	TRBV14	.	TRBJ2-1	CASTDRTSGLSSYNEQFF	TGTGCCAGCACCGATCGGACTAGCGGGCTGTCCTCCTACAATGAGCAGTTCTTC
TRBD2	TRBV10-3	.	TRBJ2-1	CAISDSSGLNEQFF	TGTGCCATCAGTGACTCTAGCGGGCTCAATGAGCAGTTCTTC
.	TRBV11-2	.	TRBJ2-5	CASSLNSADQYF	TGTGCCAGCAGCTTAAATAGCGCGGACCAGTACTTC
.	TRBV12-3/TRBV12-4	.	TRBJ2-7	CASSFQAKSEQYF	TGTGCCAGCAGTTTTCAGGCCAAGAGCGAGCAGTACTTC
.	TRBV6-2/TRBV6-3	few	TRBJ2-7	CASSYSGTSGLTSSYEQYF	TGTGCCAGCAGTTACTCGGGGACCTCGGGACTCACGAGCTCCTACGAGCAGTACTTC
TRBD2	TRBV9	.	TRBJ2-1	CASSGGTSGRWGNEQFF	TGTGCCAGCAGCGGAGGGACTAGCGGGAGGTGGGGCAATGAGCAGTTCTTC
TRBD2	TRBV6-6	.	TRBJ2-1	CASRLGTSGTKYEQFF	TGTGCCAGCAGACTAGGGACTAGCGGGACAAAATATGAGCAGTTCTTC
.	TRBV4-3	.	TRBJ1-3	CASSQAGTGGNTIYF	TGCGCCAGCAGCCAAGCCGGGACTGGTGGAAACACCATATATTTT
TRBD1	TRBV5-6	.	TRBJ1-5	CASSWGTGTANQPQHF	TGTGCCAGCAGCTGGGGTACCGGGACAGCAAATCAGCCCCAGCATTTT
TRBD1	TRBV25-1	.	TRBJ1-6	CASSRTGTGGSSPLHF	TGTGCCAGCAGCCGGACCGGGACAGGGGGAAGCTCACCCCTCCACTTT
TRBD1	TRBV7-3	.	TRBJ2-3	CASSAQGATSTDTQYF	TGTGCCAGCAGCGCGCAGGGGGCGACTAGCACAGATACGCAGTATTTT